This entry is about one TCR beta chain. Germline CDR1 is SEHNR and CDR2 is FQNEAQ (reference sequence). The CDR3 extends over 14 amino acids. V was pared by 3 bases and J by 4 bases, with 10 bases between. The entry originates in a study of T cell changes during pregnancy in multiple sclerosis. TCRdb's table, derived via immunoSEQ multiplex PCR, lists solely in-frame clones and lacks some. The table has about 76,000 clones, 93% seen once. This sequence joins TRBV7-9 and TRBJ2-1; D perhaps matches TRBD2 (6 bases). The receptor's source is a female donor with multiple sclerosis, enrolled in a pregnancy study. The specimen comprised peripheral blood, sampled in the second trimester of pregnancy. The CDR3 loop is CASSFTGTYNEQFF. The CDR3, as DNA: TGTGCCAGCAGCTTTACCGGGACTTACAATGAGCAGTTCTTC.